This T cell receptor beta chain was sequenced in a study of regulatory T cells in long-lasting Graves disease. In the study overall: With positive TSH receptor antibodies and over 5 years of antithyroid drugs, Graves' disease was considered persistent.

Time point: persistent/refractory GD, antithyroid drugs over 5 years with positive TRAb. Following extraction of RNA from PBMCs, that RNA was used to make the TCR library. The patients were drawn from one endocrinology department in Xi'an, China. From germline, CDR1 is SQVTM and CDR2 ANQGSEA. Losses at the gene ends were 7 bases for V and 2 bases for J; bases not matched to a gene: 9. The length of the CDR3 is 14 residues. Whole-study findings and limits: Persistent patients shared more public clonotypes (2,741) than new patients (roughly 970).

This clonotype was counted a few times. Its specificity is unknown. Construction of TCR beta libraries relied on iRepertoire HTBI primers and on Arm-PCR targeting CDR3 regions. MiXCR was run by TCRdb on the multiplex PCR reads, yielding one entry per CDR3 protein. The sample lists 450,000 or so distinct CDR3 sequences, 20% to 25% occurring once. The sample consisted of peripheral blood mononuclear cells (PBMCs), taken when the disease was refractory, from a patient treated with antithyroid drugs. The chain couples TRBV29-1 to TRBJ2-7; 9 bases are a match to TRBD2. The receptor comes from a female donor with Graves disease. CDR3 in DNA: TGCAGCGCTGAGTTGACTAGCGGAACCTACGAGCAGTACTTC. Translation: CSAELTSGTYEQYF.